This T cell receptor beta chain was identified in a study of OX40 agonist ivuxolimab in advanced cancers. Study at large: Those enrolled were around 87% male, with a mean age of about 66 years and ages from about 20 to 85. Whole-study findings and limits: Expanded peripheral T-cell antigen specificity went undetermined. At 0.1 to 3.0 mg/kg and by week 6, CD4+ and CD8+ T cells in the blood had expanded clonally.

The table came from immunoSEQ multiplex PCR; TCRdb's copy has only in-frame clones and leaves some out. The sample includes tens of thousands of clones, more than 90% seen only once; the top ten take approximately 7.7%. The CDR3 is made up of 14 amino acids. V dropped 5 bases and J dropped 1 base, with 11 bases sitting between them. Germline assignment: CDR1 SGHVS and CDR2 FNYEAQ. As regards this clone: The antigen remains unidentified.

The sample consisted of CD4+ or CD8+ T cells sorted from blood, taken in a trial of the OX40 agonist ivuxolimab. J is TRBJ1-2 and V is TRBV7-6, with a possible D match to TRBD1 (6 bases). The source is an adult with an advanced solid tumor such as melanoma, head and neck, liver or kidney cancer. In nucleotides, the CDR3 is TGTGCCAGCAGCCTAGGGGGGAATAACTATGGCTACACCTTC. It translates to CASSLGGNNYGYTF.